Sequencing of this T cell receptor (beta chain) was carried out in a study of cytomegalovirus exposure and HLA in healthy donors. The study's findings and limits: Earlier analysis found most TCR beta V segments productive about 87% or about 30% of the time. Donors were assumed by presence/absence analyses to have roughly uniform sequencing depth. Some TCR beta chains (164 of them) were listed as cytomegalovirus-associated.

PCR amplification relied on 60 Vbeta primers (plus 13 Jbeta primers). Sequenced by immunoSEQ multiplex PCR; TCRdb stores in-frame clones only, minus some. In the table there are approximately 160,000 clones, roughly 80% of which are singletons. In the case of this clone: The antigen remains undetermined.

Looked up from germline, CDR1 is MNHEY and CDR2 is SVGAGI. The CDR3 is 14 residues long. Unmatched junction bases numbered 4, after V lost 6 bases and J lost 3 bases. The chain links TRBV6-5 to TRBJ1-5, with TRBD1 matching 8 bases. The source is a man under 40 in good health and CMV-seropositive. Sequenced material: PBMCs. CDR3 residues: CASSRDRSNQPQHF. For the CDR3, the DNA is TGTGCCAGCAGCCGGGACAGGTCCAATCAGCCCCAGCATTTT.